This note documents a single TCR beta chain sequence. Per the study methods: Amplified reference gene primers provided the basis for estimating nucleated cell counts. Here immunoSEQ multiplex PCR was the method, and the copy in TCRdb shows in-frame clones only, minus some. V and J calls and clone size are copied from that table; D and trimming were computed from the DNA. The sample has roughly 320,000 clones, roughly 90% seen once. This sample was included in a study of blood T cell repertoires in COVID-19. Recruitment covered over 20 US areas and drew participants whose ages spanned roughly 18 to 89 years. Categorization into cohorts depended on clinical history that participants reported. The specimen sequenced was PBMCs or T cells enriched from blood (not recorded which). This clonotype originated in a woman in her 30s who had been exposed to COVID-19.

Here the CDR3 DNA reads TGTGCCAGCAGTGAGAGTGAACGGCCCCAGCATTTT. Translating gives CASSESERPQHF. The rearrangement links TRBV2 to TRBJ1-5; no definite D call. Germline assignment: CDR1 SNHLY and CDR2 FYNNEI. The CDR3 totals 12 residues. Trimming left V 3 bases short and J 9 bases short, with 9 bases between.